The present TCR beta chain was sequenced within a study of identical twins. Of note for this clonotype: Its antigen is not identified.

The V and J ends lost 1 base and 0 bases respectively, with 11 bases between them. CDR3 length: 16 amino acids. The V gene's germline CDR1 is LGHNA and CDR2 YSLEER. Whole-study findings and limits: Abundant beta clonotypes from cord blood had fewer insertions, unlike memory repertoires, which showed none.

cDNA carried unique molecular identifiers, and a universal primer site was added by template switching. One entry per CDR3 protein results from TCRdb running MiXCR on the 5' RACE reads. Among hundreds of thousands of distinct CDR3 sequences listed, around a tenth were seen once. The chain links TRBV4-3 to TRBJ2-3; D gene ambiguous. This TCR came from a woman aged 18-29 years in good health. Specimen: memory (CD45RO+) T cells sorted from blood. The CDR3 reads CASSQGSRSSTDTQYF. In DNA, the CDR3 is TGCGCCAGCAGCCAAGGAAGCAGGTCTAGCACAGATACGCAGTATTTT.